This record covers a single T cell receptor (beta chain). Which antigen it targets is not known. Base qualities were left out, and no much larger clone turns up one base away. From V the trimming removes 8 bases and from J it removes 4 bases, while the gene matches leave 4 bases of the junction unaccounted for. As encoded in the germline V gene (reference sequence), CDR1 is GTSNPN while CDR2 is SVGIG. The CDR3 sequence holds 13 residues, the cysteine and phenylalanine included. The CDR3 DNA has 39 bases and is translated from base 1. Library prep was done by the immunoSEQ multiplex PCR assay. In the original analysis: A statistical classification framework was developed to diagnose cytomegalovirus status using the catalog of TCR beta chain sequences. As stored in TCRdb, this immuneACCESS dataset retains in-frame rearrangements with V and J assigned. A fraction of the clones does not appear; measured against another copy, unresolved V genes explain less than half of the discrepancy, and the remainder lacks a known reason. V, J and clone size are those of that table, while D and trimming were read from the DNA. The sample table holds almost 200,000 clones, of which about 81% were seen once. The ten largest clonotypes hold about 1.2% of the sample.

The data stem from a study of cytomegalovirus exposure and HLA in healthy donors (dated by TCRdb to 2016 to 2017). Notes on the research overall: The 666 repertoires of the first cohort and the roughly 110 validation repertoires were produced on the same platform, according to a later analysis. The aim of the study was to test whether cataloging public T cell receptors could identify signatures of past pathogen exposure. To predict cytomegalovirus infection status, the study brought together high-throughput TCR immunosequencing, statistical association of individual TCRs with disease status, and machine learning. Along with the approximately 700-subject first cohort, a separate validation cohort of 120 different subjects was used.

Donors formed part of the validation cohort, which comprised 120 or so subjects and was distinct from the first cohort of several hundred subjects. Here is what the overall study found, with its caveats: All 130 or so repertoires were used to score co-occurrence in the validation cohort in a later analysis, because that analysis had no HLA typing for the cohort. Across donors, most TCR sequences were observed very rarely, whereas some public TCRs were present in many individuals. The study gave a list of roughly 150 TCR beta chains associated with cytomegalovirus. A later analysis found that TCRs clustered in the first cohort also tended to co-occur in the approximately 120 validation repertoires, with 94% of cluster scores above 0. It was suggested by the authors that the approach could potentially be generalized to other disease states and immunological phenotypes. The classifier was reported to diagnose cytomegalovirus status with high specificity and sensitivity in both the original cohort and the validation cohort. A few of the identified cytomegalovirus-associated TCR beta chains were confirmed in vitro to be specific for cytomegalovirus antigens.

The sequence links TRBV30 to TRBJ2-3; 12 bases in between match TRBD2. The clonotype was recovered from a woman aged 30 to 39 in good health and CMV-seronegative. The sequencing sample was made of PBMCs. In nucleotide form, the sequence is TGTGCCACGACTAGCGGGGGACCAGATACGCAGTATTTT. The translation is CATTSGGPDTQYF.